The TCR beta chain described here comes from a study of human T cells and chemical hapten exposure. Time point indicated: healthy volunteer bleed at 2 weeks. Sequencing started from total RNA isolated from unfractionated whole blood. This clonotype was seen at least ten times. TCRdb processed the RACE reads anew with MiXCR; each CDR3 protein has one entry. The table lists some 50,000 distinct CDR3 sequences, around 4.1% of them singletons. Trimming pared 6 bases from V and 9 bases from J, leaving 9 bases between. The CDR3 is 11 residues long. This rearrangement joins TRBV12-3 or TRBV12-4 to TRBJ2-1; D is possibly TRBD1 (5 bases). Specimen: whole blood. This receptor was taken from a female donor in good health. Some clones in this sample may be carry-over from other donors' samples. The CDR3, as DNA: TGTGCCAGCAGCCCCCAGGGTGAGCAGTTCTTC. Translation gives CASSPQGEQFF.